This T cell receptor (beta chain) was captured in a study of blood T cell repertoires in COVID-19. On the study more broadly: The samples span acute and convalescent COVID-19 from the United States, Italy and Spain. T cells, B-cell-depleted T cells, or PBMCs provided the cDNA or gDNA that served as material.

This clone was recorded once. The authors' processing: How many nucleated cells were present was estimated from reference gene primer amplification. The data were produced by immunoSEQ multiplex PCR, yet TCRdb's version contains in-frame clones alone and is incomplete. D and trimming were read from the DNA, whereas the V and J calls and clone size are those reported in that table. The sample carries about 23,000 clones, about 93% recorded once. This CDR3 is 14 amino acids long. The germline CDR1 and CDR2 sequences are LNHDA and SQIVND (reference sequence). Losses at the gene ends were 9 bases for V and 5 bases for J; bases not matched to a gene: 9.

The sequence came from a human donor in a cohort sampled during active COVID-19. The chain is built from TRBV19 and TRBJ1-1; the match to TRBD1 covers 10 bases. Sequences were obtained from peripheral blood. For the CDR3, the DNA is TGTGCCAGCAAGGAGGGACAGGGGAAGACTGAAGCTTTCTTT. Translating it yields CASKEGQGKTEAFF.